Presented here are 7 T cell receptor beta chains from one specimen sequenced in a study of response to subunit inactivated influenza vaccine. Each CDR3 protein gets one entry after TCRdb re-called the RT-PCR reads with MiXCR. The profile covers 550,000 to 800,000 distinct CDR3 sequences, with 15% to 18% appearing a single time and roughly 12% taken by the ten largest. The sample was PBMCs from blood, taken 11 to 12 days after vaccination. These receptors were taken from a man in his fifties who received an inactivated influenza vaccine.

Remarks on this clonotype: A much more abundant neighbour one base away suggests this may be a read error. The rearrangement joins TRBV4-2 to TRBJ2-3; 14 nucleotides match TRBD2. The CDR3 has 16 residues. Per germline, CDR1 LGHNA and CDR2 YNFKEQ. Trimming took 3 bases from V and 2 from J; bases not matched to a gene: 1. The CDR3 region is CASSQGLAGVTDTQYF. CDR3 in DNA: TGTGCCAGCAGCCAGGGACTAGCGGGGGTCACAGATACGCAGTATTTT.

V gene TRBV5-1 combines with J gene TRBJ2-1; D gene unclear. Trimming cost V 0 bases and J 5 bases, with 9 bases left between them. The CDR3 is 14 residues long. From germline, CDR1 is SGHRS and CDR2 YFSETQ. The CDR3 region has the DNA TGCGCCAGCAGCTTGGCACAGAACAACAATGAGCAGTTCTTC. This translates into CASSLAQNNNEQFF.

A note on this clonotype: Germline is not matched at one junction end, which may reflect a read error. This chain joins TRBV18 and TRBJ1-2; D ambiguous. Germline-derived CDR1 and CDR2 are KGHSH and LQKENI. CDR3 size: 14 residues. CDR3 residues: CVSSPVPTNYGYTF. CDR3 in DNA: TGTGTCAGCTCACCAGTGCCTACTAACTATGGCTACACCTTC.

This clonotype was detected a few times. V and J are TRBV20-1 and TRBJ2-3; D remains unclear. V was trimmed by 1 base and J by 0 bases, leaving 11 bases between them. CDR1 DFQATT and CDR2 SNEGSKA come from the germline V gene (reference sequence). The CDR3 loop spans 15 amino acids. CDR3 amino acids: CSARVPTKSTDTQYF. The CDR3 nucleotides read TGCAGTGCTAGAGTACCGACAAAGAGCACAGATACGCAGTATTTT.

This clonotype was detected many times. The chain has TRBV29-1 and TRBJ2-3; D unclear. The CDR3 consists of 10 residues. Germline V CDR1 and CDR2: SQVTM, ANQGSEA. Between the trimmed V and J ends, which lost 4 bases and 4 bases, there was a span of 3 bases. The CDR3 loop is CSVGPDTQYF. CDR3 DNA: TGCAGCGTTGGACCAGATACGCAGTATTTT.

This clonotype showed up just a few times. The V call is TRBV7-9, the J call TRBJ2-3; 8 nucleotides line up with TRBD2. The CDR3 has 15 residues. The trim removed 3 bases at V and 2 bases at J, leaving 4 bases unmatched. Germline CDR1 is SEHNR and CDR2 is FQNEAQ (reference sequence). The CDR3 here is CASSFSGENTDTQYF. The CDR3 coding sequence is TGTGCCAGCAGCTTTAGCGGGGAGAACACAGATACGCAGTATTTT.

This sequence joins TRBV7-2 and TRBJ2-7; 7 bases fit TRBD1. Germline-derived CDR1 and CDR2 are SGHTA and FQGNSA. The CDR3 runs to 16 residues. V trimming: 3 bases; J trimming: 0 bases; junction bases outside the gene matches: 8. The CDR3 is CASSFVRQGNSYEQYF. The CDR3 bases are TGTGCCAGCAGCTTCGTTAGACAGGGTAACTCCTACGAGCAGTACTTC.